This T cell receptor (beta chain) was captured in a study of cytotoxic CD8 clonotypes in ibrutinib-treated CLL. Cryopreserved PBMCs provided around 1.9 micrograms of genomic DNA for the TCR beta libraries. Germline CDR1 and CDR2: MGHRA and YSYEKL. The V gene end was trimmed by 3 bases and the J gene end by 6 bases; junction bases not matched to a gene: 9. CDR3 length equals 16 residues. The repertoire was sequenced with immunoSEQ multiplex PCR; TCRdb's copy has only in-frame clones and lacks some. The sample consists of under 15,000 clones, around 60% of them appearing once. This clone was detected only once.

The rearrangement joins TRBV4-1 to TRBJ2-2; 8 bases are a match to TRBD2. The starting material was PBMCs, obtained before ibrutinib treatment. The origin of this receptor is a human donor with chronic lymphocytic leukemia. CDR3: CASSQSGGLDAGELFF. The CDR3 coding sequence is TGCGCCAGCAGCCAGAGCGGGGGCCTCGACGCCGGGGAGCTGTTTTTT.